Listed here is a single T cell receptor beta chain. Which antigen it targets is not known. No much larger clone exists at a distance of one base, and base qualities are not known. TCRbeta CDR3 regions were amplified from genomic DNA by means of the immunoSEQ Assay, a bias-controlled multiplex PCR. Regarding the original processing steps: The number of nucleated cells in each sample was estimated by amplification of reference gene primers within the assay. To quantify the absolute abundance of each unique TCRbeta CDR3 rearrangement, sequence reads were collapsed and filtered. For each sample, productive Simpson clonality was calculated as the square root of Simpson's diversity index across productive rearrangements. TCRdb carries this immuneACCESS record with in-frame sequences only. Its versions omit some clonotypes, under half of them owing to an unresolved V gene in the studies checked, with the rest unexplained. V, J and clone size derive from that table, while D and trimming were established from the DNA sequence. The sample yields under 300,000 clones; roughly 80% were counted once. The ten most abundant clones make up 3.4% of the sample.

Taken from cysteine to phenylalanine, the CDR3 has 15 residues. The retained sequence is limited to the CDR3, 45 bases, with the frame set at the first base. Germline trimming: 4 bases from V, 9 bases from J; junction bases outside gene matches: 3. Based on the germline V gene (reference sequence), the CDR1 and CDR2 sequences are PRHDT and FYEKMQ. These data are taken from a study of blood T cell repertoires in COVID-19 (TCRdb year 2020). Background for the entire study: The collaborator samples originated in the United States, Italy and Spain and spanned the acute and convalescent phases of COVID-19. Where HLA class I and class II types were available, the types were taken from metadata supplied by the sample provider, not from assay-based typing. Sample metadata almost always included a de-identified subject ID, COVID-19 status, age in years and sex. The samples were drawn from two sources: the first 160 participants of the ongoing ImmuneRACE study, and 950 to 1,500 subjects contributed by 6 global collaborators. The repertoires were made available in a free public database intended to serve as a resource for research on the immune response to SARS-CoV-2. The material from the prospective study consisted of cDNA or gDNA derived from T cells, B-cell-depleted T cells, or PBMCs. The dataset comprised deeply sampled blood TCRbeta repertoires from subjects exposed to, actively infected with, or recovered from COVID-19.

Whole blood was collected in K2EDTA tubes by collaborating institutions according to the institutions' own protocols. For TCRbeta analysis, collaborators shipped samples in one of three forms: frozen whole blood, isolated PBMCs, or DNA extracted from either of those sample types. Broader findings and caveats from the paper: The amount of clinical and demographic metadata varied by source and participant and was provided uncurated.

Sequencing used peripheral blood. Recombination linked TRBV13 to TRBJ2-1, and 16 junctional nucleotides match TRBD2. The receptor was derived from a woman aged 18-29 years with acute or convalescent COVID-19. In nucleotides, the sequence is TGTGCCAGCAGCTCCGGGACTAGCGGGAGGGTTGAGCAGTTCTTC. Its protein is CASSSGTSGRVEQFF.